Below, 26 T cell receptor beta chains from the same sample are listed, as sequenced in a study of beta chain features in type 1 diabetes. Study-level findings and limits: For Type 1 diabetes patients, all four CD4+ subsets carried TCRB CDR3s that were moderately but significantly shorter.

These receptors' targets are unknown. Expressed TCRB transcripts were sequenced because the entire RNA isolate underwent reverse transcription. Sequencing was performed with immunoSEQ multiplex PCR; in TCRdb, only in-frame clones are kept and a portion is missing. The sample yields 150,000 to 200,000 clones, under 9.5% seen once. The material sequenced was central memory CD4+ T cells from blood. The receptors here all came from a man between 18 and 35 years old with type 1 diabetes.

This chain links TRBV5-1 with TRBJ1-5, with D possibly matching TRBD1 (6 bases). V was trimmed by 1 base and J by 6 bases, leaving 14 bases between them. Germline V gene sequence: CDR1 SGHRS, CDR2 YFSETQ. This CDR3 comprises 15 residues. CDR3: CASSLSGTTGQPQHF. The DNA for the CDR3 is TGCGCCAGCAGCTTGTCTGGGACAACCGGTCAGCCCCAGCATTTT.

This clone came up a few times. The chain recombines TRBV19 with TRBJ1-1; D is unresolved. Germline CDR1 LNHDA, CDR2 SQIVND (reference sequence). This CDR3 has 13 amino acids. V lost 4 bases to trimming and J lost 1 base, with 7 bases between them. The CDR3 loop reads CASSNRGNTEAFF. In DNA, the CDR3 is TGTGCCAGTAGTAATCGCGGGAACACTGAAGCTTTCTTT.

A note on this clone: Other DNA sequences in the same sample also yield this CDR3. This chain links TRBV9 with TRBJ2-3; tentatively, D is TRBD1 (6 bases). The CDR3 consists of 14 residues. From germline, CDR1 is SGDLS and CDR2 YYNGEE. The V end lost 4 bases, the J end lost 1 base, and 10 bases lay between the germline ends. CDR3 region: CASSRPGGTDTQYF. CDR3 nucleotide sequence: TGTGCCAGCAGCCGCCCAGGGGGCACAGATACGCAGTATTTT.

In its sample, this clone was seen a few times. The CDR3 DNA follows: TGTGCCAGTATGGCCGGACAGGGGTACAATCAGCCCCAGCATTTT. Translating gives CASMAGQGYNQPQHF. The chain carries TRBV19 and TRBJ1-5, with 9 bases that match TRBD1. The CDR3 spans 15 residues. Germline CDR1 is LNHDA and CDR2 is SQIVND (reference sequence). The V segment lost 7 bases and the J segment 3 bases; nucleotides outside the gene matches: 7.

This chain joins TRBV7-2 and TRBJ2-1, with TRBD2 as a possible D gene (6 bases). This CDR3 spans 14 amino acids. The V end lost 0 bases, the J end lost 6 bases, and 9 bases lay between the germline ends. The germline CDR1 and CDR2 sequences are SGHTA and FQGNSA. CDR3 region: CASSLALAINEQFF. In nucleotides, the CDR3 is TGTGCCAGCAGCTTAGCACTAGCAATCAATGAGCAGTTCTTC.

The gene calls are TRBV9 and TRBJ2-5; D is unclear. Trimming pared 4 bases from V and 5 bases from J, leaving 15 bases between. Germline V gene sequence: CDR1 SGDLS, CDR2 YYNGEE. This CDR3 is 14 amino acids long. The CDR3: CASSPLALRETQYF. In DNA, the CDR3 is TGTGCCAGCAGCCCGCTTGCCCTCAGGGAGACCCAGTACTTC.

CDR3 sequence (DNA): TGCGCCAGCACCGAACGACTAGCGGGAGGGGTATTGGCCAAAAACATTCAGTACTTC. It encodes CASTERLAGGVLAKNIQYF. This chain links TRBV5-1 with TRBJ2-4, with 14 bases matching TRBD2. The germline V gene has CDR1 SGHRS and CDR2 YFSETQ. The V and J ends lost 6 bases and 1 base, in that order; junction bases with no gene match: 12. The CDR3 contains 19 residues. Full variable domain (outside the CDR3, taken from reference TRBV5-1 and TRBJ2-4): KAGVTQTPRYLIKTRGQQVTLSCSPISGHRSVSWYQQTPGQGLQFLFEYFSETQRNKGNFPGRFSGRQFSNSRSEMNVSTLELGDSALYLCASTERLAGGVLAKNIQYFGAGTRLSVL.

This clone was recorded a few times. This chain uses TRBV14 with TRBJ2-1; 8 nucleotides match TRBD2. The ends lost 7 bases at V and 9 bases at J; junction bases unmatched: 8. This CDR3 is built from 13 residues. The germline V gene has CDR1 SGHDN and CDR2 FVKESK. The CDR3 DNA reads as TGTGCCAGCAATGTAGGACGGGAGGGTGAGCAGTTCTTC. As protein: CASNVGREGEQFF.

In this sample, this clone turned up a few times. This sequence joins TRBV2 and TRBJ2-5, with TRBD1 matching 9 bases. Germline-derived CDR1 and CDR2 are SNHLY and FYNNEI. V lost 8 bases to trimming and J lost 5 bases; unmatched junction nucleotides: 12. The CDR3 extends over 15 amino acids. The CDR3 loop reads CASQLQGTGRETQYF. CDR3 in DNA: TGTGCCAGCCAATTACAAGGGACAGGGAGGGAGACCCAGTACTTC.

J is TRBJ2-5 and V is TRBV2; D gene uncertain. Germline V CDR1 and CDR2: SNHLY, FYNNEI. This CDR3 has 13 amino acids. The V end lost 4 bases, the J end lost 4 bases, and 10 bases lay between the germline ends. CDR3 bases: TGTGCCAGCAGTGTAGTCGCGCGAGAGACCCAGTACTTC. Protein product: CASSVVARETQYF.

In this sample, this clone turned up a few times. This sequence joins TRBV10-3 and TRBJ1-5, with TRBD1 matching 8 bases. Trimming took 10 bases from V and 3 from J; bases not matched to a gene: 5. The CDR3 covers 13 residues. Per germline, CDR1 ENHRY and CDR2 SYGVKD. CDR3 in DNA: TGTGCCACGACAGGGGAACTCAATCAGCCCCAGCATTTT. This encodes CATTGELNQPQHF.

CDR3 DNA sequence: TGTGCCAGCAGGTCACTAGCGGACAATGAGCAGTTCTTC. Amino acids: CASRSLADNEQFF. The V call is TRBV7-2, the J call TRBJ2-1; TRBD2 aligns across 8 bases. Germline V gene lookup returns CDR1 SGHTA and CDR2 FQGNSA. Unmatched junction bases numbered 3, after V lost 6 bases and J lost 5 bases. The CDR3 covers 13 residues.

This clone was counted between two and nine times. This chain uses TRBV18 with TRBJ2-7; tentatively, D is TRBD1 (5 bases). The CDR3 spans 12 residues. Deletions cut 5 bases from V and 5 bases from J, with 10 bases between. Germline V gene lookup returns CDR1 KGHSH and CDR2 LQKENI. The CDR3 nucleotides are TGTGCCAGCTCAGCCGACAGCCACGAGCAGTACTTC. It yields the protein CASSADSHEQYF.

This clone was recorded a few times. The V gene is TRBV4-3, the J gene TRBJ1-5; no firm D call. Trimming shortened V by 4 bases and J by 0 bases, and 10 bases separated the two germline ends. This CDR3 spans 15 amino acids. Germline assignment: CDR1 LGHNA and CDR2 YSLEER. In nucleotides, the CDR3 is TGCGCCAGCAGCCGGCGAGGAGATAGCAATCAGCCCCAGCATTTT. This encodes CASSRRGDSNQPQHF.

This clone was detected only a few times. The chain carries TRBV21-1 and TRBJ1-6; TRBD1 is the table's D call, not checked against the DNA. TRBV21-1 is a recognized pseudogene. This CDR3 contains 12 residues. The CDR3 protein is CASVQGNSPLHF. CDR3 nucleotides: TGTGCCAGCGTGCAGGGTAATTCACCCCTCCACTTT.

This clone has just a few counts. The chain couples TRBV14 to TRBJ1-4, with 12 bases fitting TRBD1. Germline values: CDR1 SGHDN, CDR2 FVKESK. This CDR3 region has 15 residues. V gave up 4 bases and J gave up 14 bases; unmatched junction bases: 11. CDR3 bases: TGTGCCAGCAGCCCCTCCGGGACAGGGGGCGTTCGGCTGTTTTTT. Amino acid sequence: CASSPSGTGGVRLFF.

In its sample, this clone was seen a few times. This sequence joins TRBV5-1 and TRBJ2-5, with D perhaps TRBD2 (5 bases). Trimming shortened V by 4 bases and J by 1 base, and 14 bases separated the two germline ends. The CDR3 covers 15 residues. Looked up from germline, CDR1 is SGHRS and CDR2 is YFSETQ. The CDR3 coding sequence is TGCGCCAGCAGCAGATCTCAAGGGAGCCAAGAGACCCAGTACTTC. The encoded protein is CASSRSQGSQETQYF.

The chain employs TRBV28 and TRBJ2-7; 11 bases are shared with TRBD2. Trimming took 5 bases from V and 4 from J; bases not matched to a gene: 7. The CDR3 sequence is 15 residues long. CDR1 and CDR2 from the germline V gene are MDHEN and SYDVKM. The CDR3 DNA sequence: TGTGCCAGCAGTACTGGGACTAGCGGACCTTACGAGCAGTACTTC. Protein: CASSTGTSGPYEQYF.

The chain is built from TRBV5-1 and TRBJ2-2; a possible D gene is TRBD1 (5 bases). This CDR3 region has 16 residues. Germline CDR1 and CDR2: SGHRS and YFSETQ. V gave up 4 bases and J gave up 4 bases, with 17 bases separating them. The CDR3 region is CASSQTEDVRTGELFF. CDR3 nucleotide sequence: TGCGCCAGCAGCCAGACAGAGGATGTCCGCACCGGGGAGCTGTTTTTT.

This sequence joins TRBV7-9 and TRBJ1-1, with a tentative D call TRBD1 (5 bases). CDR3 length: 14 amino acids. The germline gives CDR1 SEHNR, CDR2 FQNEAQ (reference sequence). V lost 1 base to trimming and J lost 6 bases, with 12 bases between them. CDR3 nucleotide sequence: TGTGCCAGCAGCTTAGAGCAGGGTCTTTCTGAAGCTTTCTTT. It is translated as CASSLEQGLSEAFF.

The genes are TRBV25-1 and TRBJ2-5; D is ambiguous. The CDR3 runs to 11 residues. V was shortened by 8 bases and J by 2 bases, with 6 bases between the two germline ends. Germline loops: CDR1 MGHDK, CDR2 SYGVNS. CDR3 coding DNA: TGTGCCAGCGGCTTTCAAGAGACCCAGTACTTC. It translates to CASGFQETQYF. The entire variable domain, with the rest obtained from reference TRBV25-1 and TRBJ2-5, is as follows: EADIYQTPRYLVIGTGKKITLECSQTMGHDKMYWYQQDPGMELHLIHYSYGVNSTEKGDLSSESTVSRIRTEHFPLTLESARPSHTSQYLCASGFQETQYFGPGTRLLVL.

The chain recombines TRBV7-9 with TRBJ2-1, with 14 bases aligning to TRBD2. The trim removed 5 bases at V and 4 bases at J, leaving 7 bases unmatched. The CDR3 sequence is 17 residues long. The germline V gene has CDR1 SEHNR and CDR2 FQNEAQ (reference sequence). The CDR3 DNA reads as TGTGCCAGCAGCCTTGGACTAGCGGGGGGAGGTTACAATGAGCAGTTCTTC. Translation: CASSLGLAGGGYNEQFF.

This clone has only a few counts. The chain uses TRBV2 and TRBJ2-7; 8 bases align to TRBD2. The germline gives CDR1 SNHLY, CDR2 FYNNEI. The CDR3 runs to 15 residues. V lost 3 bases and J lost 3; bases outside the gene matches: 7. CDR3 region: CASSDPGRGYYEQYF. Here the CDR3 DNA reads TGTGCCAGCAGTGATCCCGGGAGGGGTTACTACGAGCAGTACTTC.

The V and J genes are TRBV5-4 and TRBJ2-5; 7 bases agree with TRBD1. The CDR3 is made up of 15 amino acids. Germline V gene sequence: CDR1 SGHNT, CDR2 YYREEE (reference sequence). V shed 1 base, J shed 5 bases, and the junction held 8 bases outside the gene matches. The CDR3 sequence: CASSLNEQGGETQYF. The CDR3 DNA follows: TGTGCCAGCAGCTTGAACGAACAAGGGGGCGAGACCCAGTACTTC.

This clone was counted many times. The chain uses TRBV27 and TRBJ1-4, with D uncertain. Between the trimmed V and J ends, which lost 6 bases and 8 bases, there was a span of 10 bases. Germline CDR1 MNHEY, CDR2 SMNVEV (reference sequence). The CDR3 has 12 amino acids. CDR3 nucleotide sequence: TGTGCCAGCAGGACGGCGACAGAAAAACTGTTTTTT. Its translation: CASRTATEKLFF. Drawing the rest from reference TRBV27 and TRBJ1-4, the complete variable domain is EAQVTQNPRYLITVTGKKLTVTCSQNMNHEYMSWYRQDPGLGLRQIYYSMNVEVTDKGDVPEGYKVSRKEKRNFPLILESPSPNQTSLYFCASRTATEKLFFGSGTQLSVL.

The chain carries TRBV5-1 and TRBJ2-1; D is unclear. CDR1 and CDR2 (germline): SGHRS, YFSETQ. The V end lost 4 bases, the J end lost 7 bases, and 18 bases lay between the germline ends. The CDR3 totals 15 residues. The CDR3 reads CASSTLPARENEQFF. In DNA form, the CDR3 reads TGCGCCAGCAGCACCCTCCCTGCACGCGAGAATGAGCAGTTCTTC.